The 27 T cell receptor beta chains given below trace back to one sample, sequenced in a study of cytomegalovirus exposure and HLA in healthy donors. In the PCR, 60 Vbeta and 13 Jbeta primers were used. Data came from immunoSEQ multiplex PCR; TCRdb stores just in-frame clones and leaves some out. The sample carries about 200,000 clones, around 78% recorded once. Source material: PBMCs. The source is a woman younger than 45 in good health and CMV-seropositive.

The rearrangement links TRBV28 to TRBJ2-5; 9 bases align to TRBD2. Germline V lookup: CDR1 MDHEN, CDR2 SYDVKM. After removal of 8 bases from V and 5 bases from J, the junction contained 12 bases not matched to a gene. This CDR3 is built from 15 residues. CDR3 in DNA: TGTGCCAGCTCTGGGGTAGCGGGAGCACGGGAGACCCAGTACTTC. Encoded protein: CASSGVAGARETQYF.

The chain employs TRBV5-4 and TRBJ2-3; TRBD1 matches 7 bases. J gave up 0 bases and V 4 bases, and 5 bases lay outside the gene matches. CDR1 SGHNT and CDR2 YYREEE come from the germline V gene (reference sequence). The CDR3 runs to 15 residues. The CDR3 here is CASSPGQESTDTQYF. The CDR3 region has the DNA TGTGCCAGCAGCCCCGGACAGGAAAGCACAGATACGCAGTATTTT.

The genes are TRBV7-8 and TRBJ2-7; D might be TRBD1 (6 bases). The V and J ends lost 5 bases and 7 bases respectively, with 15 bases between them. Germline V gene sequence: CDR1 SGHVS, CDR2 FQNEAQ. The CDR3 length is 13 residues. The CDR3 nucleotides are TGTGCCAGCAGCCCCCTGGGGGCAGGGGAGCAGTACTTC. Amino acid sequence: CASSPLGAGEQYF.

The V gene is TRBV6-5, the J gene TRBJ1-1, with a possible D match to TRBD1 (5 bases). Germline values: CDR1 MNHEY, CDR2 SVGAGI. The CDR3 sequence is 15 residues long. The ends were cut back, 0 bases at V and 4 bases at J, with 12 bases in the middle. CDR3 DNA: TGTGCCAGCAGTTACTCGATGGGGGGTGGCACTGAAGCTTTCTTT. Translating gives CASSYSMGGGTEAFF.

This rearrangement joins TRBV7-9 to TRBJ1-3; D gene ambiguous. V was shortened by 5 bases and J by 4 bases, with 21 bases between the two germline ends. The CDR3 length is 17 residues. Germline CDR1 is SEHNR and CDR2 is FQNEAQ (reference sequence). CDR3 DNA sequence: TGTGCCAGCAGCCACGACCGGCAGGATTTTCTGGGAAACACCATATATTTT. Translation gives CASSHDRQDFLGNTIYF.

The gene calls are TRBV30 and TRBJ1-1, with D tentatively TRBD1 (5 bases). CDR3 size: 13 residues. Between the trimmed V and J ends, which lost 8 bases and 1 base, there was a span of 14 bases. CDR1 is GTSNPN and CDR2 is SVGIG in the germline V gene (reference sequence). The chain's CDR3 is CARRRGTNTEAFF. The CDR3 bases are TGTGCCCGGCGCCGGGGGACGAACACTGAAGCTTTCTTT. The variable domain in full, with the rest retrieved from reference TRBV30 and TRBJ1-1, is SQTIHQWPATLVQPVGSPLSLECTVEGTSNPNLYWYRQAAGRGLQLLFYSVGIGQISSEVPQNLSASRPQDRQFILSSKKLLLSDSGFYLCARRRGTNTEAFFGQGTRLTVV.

The chain links TRBV7-9 to TRBJ1-1, with 7 bases matching TRBD1. Trimming took 4 bases from V and 8 from J; bases not matched to a gene: 10. Germline lookup yields CDR1 SEHNR and CDR2 FQNEAQ (reference sequence). CDR3 size: 14 residues. CDR3 bases: TGTGCCAGCAGCTCGCGATGGGACAGCTCCGAAGCTTTCTTT. Translated, it gives CASSSRWDSSEAFF.

This clone was recorded only once. The chain couples TRBV30 to TRBJ2-7; D is perhaps TRBD2 (5 bases). The CDR3 contains 12 residues. CDR1 and CDR2 from the germline V gene are GTSNPN and SVGIG (reference sequence). The V and J ends lost 4 bases and 4 bases respectively, with 11 bases between them. CDR3 in DNA: TGTGCCTGGAAGCTCGGGAAATACGAGCAGTACTTC. It codes for CAWKLGKYEQYF.

This rearrangement joins TRBV5-6 to TRBJ1-3, with 8 bases that match TRBD1. Germline CDR1 reads SGHDT; CDR2 reads YYEEEE. The CDR3 is 14 amino acids. The trim removed 3 bases at V and 2 bases at J, leaving 1 base unmatched. Written as DNA, the CDR3 is TGTGCCAGCAGCTGGGGACAGGCTGGAAACACCATATATTTT. This encodes CASSWGQAGNTIYF.

The CDR3 loop reads CASSLGGTSGDTQYF. Written as DNA, the CDR3 is TGCGCCAGCAGCTTGGGGGGGACTAGCGGAGATACGCAGTATTTT. The chain recombines TRBV5-1 with TRBJ2-3, with TRBD2 matching over 11 bases. The germline CDR1 and CDR2 sequences are SGHRS and YFSETQ. J was trimmed by 5 bases and V by 0 bases; bases with no gene match: 2. The CDR3 spans 15 residues.

This clone was observed once. The rearrangement joins TRBV6-5 to TRBJ2-3; 11 nucleotides match TRBD2. The V gene's germline CDR1 is MNHEY and CDR2 SVGAGI. The CDR3 spans 15 residues. After removal of 5 bases from V and 5 bases from J, the junction contained 6 bases not matched to a gene. The CDR3 coding sequence is TGTGCCAGCAGTCCTAGCGGGGGGAGGGGAGATACGCAGTATTTT. Its protein product is CASSPSGGRGDTQYF.

In this sample, this clone turned up a few times. The chain links TRBV2 to TRBJ1-1, with a possible D match to TRBD1 (5 bases). The V gene lost 6 bases and the J gene lost 11 bases, with 13 bases spanning the gap. The CDR3 consists of 11 residues. CDR1 is SNHLY, CDR2 FYNNEI, per germline. CDR3 bases: TGTGCCAGCAGGATTCAGGGTTGGGCTTTCTTT. Translation: CASRIQGWAFF.

The sample holds one count of this clone. V and J are TRBV11-3 and TRBJ2-1; the D is unclear. With 4 bases removed from V and 6 bases from J, the gap between germline ends came to 16 bases. CDR3 size: 15 residues. CDR1 and CDR2 (germline): SGHNT, YENEEA. The CDR3 DNA follows: TGTGCCAGCAGCTCGTACCTAGGTGGAAGCAATGAGCAGTTCTTC. It encodes CASSSYLGGSNEQFF.

The CDR3 sequence: CASSSDRAPWDGYTF. CDR3 coding DNA: TGTGCCAGCAGCTCCGACAGGGCACCTTGGGATGGCTACACCTTC. V usage is TRBV14 and J usage is TRBJ1-2, with TRBD1 matching 7 bases. The CDR3 spans 15 residues. J gave up 6 bases and V 5 bases, and 12 bases lay outside the gene matches. CDR1 is SGHDN, CDR2 FVKESK, per germline.

J is TRBJ2-7 and V is TRBV28, with 12 bases aligning to TRBD2. Trimming at V came to 4 bases and at J to 2 bases, leaving 6 bases not matched to a gene. The CDR3 extends over 16 amino acids. Germline CDR1 MDHEN, CDR2 SYDVKM. The CDR3 region is CASSSVTSGSTYEQYF. For the CDR3, the DNA is TGTGCCAGCAGTTCCGTGACTAGCGGGAGCACCTACGAGCAGTACTTC.

V gene TRBV6-5 combines with J gene TRBJ1-2; no clear D gene. The V gene lost 5 bases and the J gene lost 10 bases, with 23 bases spanning the gap. Germline V gene sequence: CDR1 MNHEY, CDR2 SVGAGI. The CDR3 runs to 15 residues. The CDR3: CASSTSFGSKTLYTF. CDR3 DNA sequence: TGTGCCAGCAGTACCTCTTTCGGGAGTAAAACACTCTACACCTTC.

V is TRBV28 and J is TRBJ2-7, with a weak D call TRBD2 (5 bases). The CDR3 totals 14 residues. V was shortened by 3 bases and J by 2 bases, with 11 bases between the two germline ends. The germline gives CDR1 MDHEN, CDR2 SYDVKM. The chain's CDR3 is CASSFRLGAYEQYF. Here the CDR3 DNA reads TGTGCCAGCAGTTTTCGGCTGGGAGCCTACGAGCAGTACTTC.

The chain has TRBV5-4 and TRBJ1-1; D is possibly TRBD1 (6 bases). V lost 7 bases to trimming and J lost 8 bases, with 24 bases between them. The CDR3 consists of 15 residues. Germline lookup yields CDR1 SGHNT and CDR2 YYREEE (reference sequence). The CDR3, as DNA: TGTGCCAGCCACGCGGCCCCAGGGGATAGTGCCGAAGCTTTCTTT. Protein product: CASHAAPGDSAEAFF.

The rearrangement links TRBV4-1 to TRBJ2-1, with 8 bases lining up with TRBD2. The ends lost 3 bases at V and 10 bases at J; junction bases unmatched: 8. CDR3 length: 14 residues. Germline V gives CDR1 MGHRA, CDR2 YSYEKL. Here the CDR3 reads CASSQRAGAQEQFF. CDR3 DNA: TGCGCCAGCAGCCAGCGAGCGGGAGCACAGGAGCAGTTCTTC.

V is TRBV7-6 and J is TRBJ2-2; D possibly corresponds to TRBD2 (5 bases). V was shortened by 1 base and J by 6 bases, with 12 bases between the two germline ends. Looked up from germline, CDR1 is SGHVS and CDR2 is FNYEAQ. The CDR3 is made up of 15 amino acids. The CDR3 sequence is CASSLGPEDSGELFF. The CDR3 nucleotides read TGTGCCAGCAGCTTAGGGCCCGAGGACTCCGGGGAGCTGTTTTTT. Full variable domain (outside the CDR3, taken from reference TRBV7-6 and TRBJ2-2): GAGVSQSPRYKVTKRGQDVALRCDPISGHVSLYWYRQALGQGPEFLTYFNYEAQQDKSGLPNDRFSAERPEGSISTLTIQRTEQRDSAMYRCASSLGPEDSGELFFGEGSRLTVL.

The chain combines TRBV7-8 with TRBJ2-2, with D possibly matching TRBD2 (6 bases). The CDR3 contains 13 residues. The germline CDR1 and CDR2 sequences are SGHVS and FQNEAQ. Trimming removed 4 bases at V and 5 bases at J, with 8 bases between. The CDR3 protein is CASSSRETGELFF. In nucleotides, the CDR3 is TGTGCCAGCAGCTCACGGGAGACCGGGGAGCTGTTTTTT.

V and J are TRBV28 and TRBJ1-1; D gene uncertain. The CDR3 length is 15 residues. V lost 7 bases and J 1 base, leaving 16 bases between the germline ends. Germline lookup yields CDR1 MDHEN and CDR2 SYDVKM. The CDR3 spells CASIFLGGGNTEAFF. CDR3 nucleotide sequence: TGTGCCAGCATTTTTCTAGGAGGTGGGAACACTGAAGCTTTCTTT. Variable domain in full (rest from reference TRBV28 and TRBJ1-1): DVKVTQSSRYLVKRTGEKVFLECVQDMDHENMFWYRQDPGLGLRLIYFSYDVKMKEKGDIPEGYSVSREKKERFSLILESASTNQTSMYLCASIFLGGGNTEAFFGQGTRLTVV.

This clone occurred once. The CDR3 loop reads CAWGSSGRVRHTQYF. DNA of the CDR3: TGTGCCTGGGGTAGCAGCGGGAGGGTGCGGCATACGCAGTATTTT. The chain recombines TRBV30 with TRBJ2-3; the match to TRBD2 covers 10 bases. V lost 5 bases and J lost 7; bases outside the gene matches: 12. This CDR3 is built from 15 residues. Looked up from germline, CDR1 is GTSNPN and CDR2 is SVGIG (reference sequence). The full variable domain, its missing parts supplied by reference TRBV30 and TRBJ2-3, is SQTIHQWPATLVQPVGSPLSLECTVEGTSNPNLYWYRQAAGRGLQLLFYSVGIGQISSEVPQNLSASRPQDRQFILSSKKLLLSDSGFYLCAWGSSGRVRHTQYFGPGTRLTVL.

This clone has just a few counts. The chain employs TRBV9 and TRBJ1-2; D is possibly TRBD1 (6 bases). V was shortened by 2 bases and J by 1 base, with 21 bases between the two germline ends. The CDR3 runs to 18 residues. Germline V gene sequence: CDR1 SGDLS, CDR2 YYNGEE. CDR3 loop: CASSVDRTVATSNYGYTF. The CDR3, as DNA: TGTGCCAGCAGCGTCGACCGGACAGTCGCCACCAGTAACTATGGCTACACCTTC.

The chain couples TRBV2 to TRBJ1-4; 7 nucleotides align to TRBD1. Per germline, CDR1 SNHLY and CDR2 FYNNEI. The CDR3 is made up of 15 amino acids. V lost 6 bases to trimming and J lost 2 bases; unmatched junction nucleotides: 6. The CDR3 coding sequence is TGTGCCAGCAGCGGACGGGACAGCACTAATGAAAAACTGTTTTTT. This codes for CASSGRDSTNEKLFF. Using reference TRBV2 and TRBJ1-4 for the parts outside the CDR3, the full variable domain is EPEVTQTPSHQVTQMGQEVILRCVPISNHLYFYWYRQILGQKVEFLVSFYNNEISEKSEIFDDQFSVERPDGSNFTLKIRSTKLEDSAMYFCASSGRDSTNEKLFFGSGTQLSVL.

The CDR3 protein is CASIQGDRGSNQPQHF. The CDR3 bases are TGTGCCAGTATCCAGGGGGACAGGGGCTCCAATCAGCCCCAGCATTTT. This rearrangement joins TRBV19 to TRBJ1-5; 10 positions match TRBD1. Germline V lookup: CDR1 LNHDA, CDR2 SQIVND (reference sequence). This CDR3 region has 16 residues. V lost 7 bases to trimming and J lost 3 bases; unmatched junction nucleotides: 9.

J is TRBJ1-5 and V is TRBV7-2; TRBD1 aligns across 11 bases. Germline V gene data show CDR1 as SGHTA and CDR2 as FQGNSA. J lost 0 bases, V lost 3 bases, and 4 bases had no gene match. CDR3 length: 17 residues. The CDR3 region has the DNA TGTGCCAGCAGCTTTGGGGACAGGGGGTTTAGCAATCAGCCCCAGCATTTT. This sequence encodes CASSFGDRGFSNQPQHF.